This TCR beta chain was retrieved from a study of human T cells and chemical hapten exposure. Study results and limitations: TCRs exceeding a frequency of 1 in 1000 stayed unchanged under DPC sensitization.

The table lists this clonotype with a count of one. Its matching antigen is unknown. Germline-derived CDR1 and CDR2 are DFQATT and SNEGSKA (reference sequence). This CDR3 contains 16 residues. Between the trimmed V and J ends, which lost 2 bases and 2 bases, there was a span of 19 bases. As for time point: healthy volunteer bleed at 2 weeks. The template was total RNA from unfractionated whole blood. Authors' data handling: A per-sample median of 95,638 TCRs was observed, with a range of about 23,224 to 750,000. TCRdb ran MiXCR on the RACE reads and lists one entry per CDR3 protein. The V and J calls and clone size are TCRdb's, not the authors'. The sample lists some 50,000 distinct CDR3 sequences, 3.5% to 4.5% occurring once.

The TCR sequence derives from a female donor in good health. Some clones in this sample may be carry-over from other donors' samples. The V call is TRBV20-1, the J call TRBJ2-7, with unresolved D. The sample comprised whole blood. The chain's CDR3 is CSARPLISGYAYEQYF. CDR3 sequence (DNA): TGCAGTGCTAGACCCCTTATTTCAGGTTATGCCTACGAGCAGTACTTC.